This TCR beta chain emerged from a study of blood T cell repertoires in COVID-19. On the study more broadly: T cells, B-cell-depleted T cells, or PBMCs supplied cDNA or gDNA.

V was shortened by 7 bases and J by 2 bases, with 16 bases between the two germline ends. Germline V gene sequence: CDR1 MDHEN, CDR2 SYDVKM. This CDR3 contains 15 residues. Using immunoSEQ multiplex PCR, the repertoire was profiled, and TCRdb retains in-frame clones only, with some absent. Of fewer than 75,000 clones detected, around four fifths appear once; the ten largest clones hold under 50%. Sequencing was carried out using peripheral blood. This rearrangement joins TRBV28 to TRBJ2-3; maybe TRBD2 (7 bases). The clonotype was recovered from a human donor in a cohort sampled during active COVID-19. CDR3 in amino acids: CASTTGGGFTDTQYF. CDR3 coding DNA: TGTGCCAGCACCACCGGCGGGGGCTTCACAGATACGCAGTATTTT.